Following are 18 T cell receptor beta chains from one sample sequenced in a study of cytomegalovirus exposure and HLA in healthy donors. Primers for the PCR totalled 60 Vbeta and 13 Jbeta. TCRdb's copy holds only in-frame clones and misses some; the assay was immunoSEQ multiplex PCR. The data show approximately 160,000 clones, with 70% to 80% seen just once and around a tenth held by the top ten. Sequenced material: PBMCs. Source of these receptors: a man younger than 35 in good health and CMV-seropositive.

V gene TRBV29-1 combines with J gene TRBJ2-2; TRBD2 is a possible D gene (6 bases). CDR3 size: 14 residues. The V gene lost 8 bases and the J gene lost 0 bases, with 13 bases spanning the gap. Germline lookup yields CDR1 SQVTM and CDR2 ANQGSEA. CDR3 coding DNA: TGCAGCATTGCGGGACTGACGAACACCGGGGAGCTGTTTTTT. It is translated as CSIAGLTNTGELFF.

CDR3 DNA sequence: TGCGCCAGCAGCTGGGGCGGGGGTTTGAACACTGAAGCTTTCTTT. Translation gives CASSWGGGLNTEAFF. This chain connects TRBV5-1 to TRBJ1-1; TRBD1 might be the D (5 bases). Between the trimmed V and J ends, which lost 3 bases and 0 bases, there was a span of 12 bases. Germline lookup yields CDR1 SGHRS and CDR2 YFSETQ. CDR3 length: 15 amino acids.

Details on this clone: One end of the junction varies from germline; a read error may be responsible. The chain carries TRBV11-2 and TRBJ1-2, with D possibly TRBD1 on 5 matching bases. Germline V gene data show CDR1 as SGHAT and CDR2 as FQNNGV. There are 11 residues in the CDR3. The CDR3 loop reads CASSLGGTVSF. The CDR3 DNA reads as TGTGCCAGCAGCTTAGGGGGGACTGTCTCCTTC.

J is TRBJ2-7 and V is TRBV4-1; possibly TRBD2 for D (6 bases). The CDR3 totals 15 residues. The ends were cut back, 4 bases at V and 2 bases at J, with 15 bases in the middle. The germline V gene has CDR1 MGHRA and CDR2 YSYEKL. This chain's CDR3 is CASSPAEGRPYEQYF. The CDR3 DNA reads TGCGCCAGCAGCCCAGCGGAGGGGCGACCCTACGAGCAGTACTTC.

This chain connects TRBV6-6 to TRBJ2-7; a possible D gene is TRBD2 (5 bases). This CDR3 is built from 13 residues. Germline V gives CDR1 MNHNY, CDR2 SVGAGI (reference sequence). V gave up 1 base and J gave up 3 bases, with 7 bases separating them. CDR3 in DNA: TGTGCCAGCAGTTACTATCGGGGCTACGAGCAGTACTTC. Translation: CASSYYRGYEQYF.

The chain joins TRBV7-2 to TRBJ2-1; TRBD2 aligns across 9 bases. In germline, CDR1 is SGHTA, CDR2 FQGNSA. V dropped 4 bases and J dropped 4; count of bases not matched to a gene: 5. This CDR3 spans 15 amino acids. The CDR3 nucleotides read TGTGCCAGCAGCTGGCTAGCGGGGCCTTACAATGAGCAGTTCTTC. Amino acids: CASSWLAGPYNEQFF. The complete variable domain, with remaining parts taken from reference TRBV7-2 and TRBJ2-1, reads GAGVSQSPSNKVTEKGKDVELRCDPISGHTALYWYRQSLGQGLEFLIYFQGNSAPDKSGLPSDRFSAERTGGSVSTLTIQRTQQEDSAVYLCASSWLAGPYNEQFFGPGTRLTVL.

The genes are TRBV6-5 and TRBJ1-6, with TRBD1 as a possible D gene (5 bases). V shed 0 bases and J shed 4 bases, with 10 bases lying between them. The CDR3 loop spans 16 amino acids. In germline, CDR1 is MNHEY, CDR2 SVGAGI. The CDR3 here is CASSYSSRQYNSPLHF. The DNA for the CDR3 is TGTGCCAGCAGTTACTCGTCCCGACAGTATAATTCACCCCTCCACTTT.

This clone came up once. The chain uses TRBV5-4 and TRBJ2-1; perhaps TRBD1 as D (6 bases). CDR1 is SGHNT and CDR2 is YYREEE in the germline V gene (reference sequence). The CDR3 has 12 residues. The germline V and J ends were trimmed by 2 bases and 7 bases, with 7 bases remaining between them. DNA of the CDR3: TGTGCCAGCAGCTTACAGGGTAATGAGCAGTTCTTC. Protein sequence: CASSLQGNEQFF.

This chain uses TRBV7-3 with TRBJ2-3; no firm D call. Germline CDR1 and CDR2: SGHTA and FQGTGA. Trimming left V 6 bases short and J 5 bases short, with 9 bases between. The CDR3 loop spans 12 amino acids. CDR3 amino acids: CASSFTEDTQYF. Here the CDR3 DNA reads TGTGCCAGCAGTTTTACAGAAGATACGCAGTATTTT.

Here the CDR3 reads CASSDGQGVLEKLFF. The CDR3 DNA is TGCGCCAGCAGTGATGGACAGGGGGTCTTGGAAAAACTGTTTTTT. The chain combines TRBV10-1 with TRBJ1-4; 10 nucleotides agree with TRBD1. The CDR3 runs 15 residues. V trimming: 3 bases; J trimming: 8 bases; junction bases outside the gene matches: 6. Germline V CDR1 and CDR2: WNHNN, SYGVQD (reference sequence).

The chain links TRBV9 to TRBJ1-1, with a weak D call TRBD1 (5 bases). The CDR3 runs to 12 residues. Per germline, CDR1 SGDLS and CDR2 YYNGEE. Trimming took off 2 bases at V and 5 bases at J, with 7 bases between the two ends. The CDR3 region is CASSVGGTEAFF. The CDR3 nucleotides read TGTGCCAGCAGCGTCGGGGGGACTGAAGCTTTCTTT.

This clone was found a few times. This chain links TRBV5-1 with TRBJ2-7, with 12 bases that match TRBD2. Germline V gene data show CDR1 as SGHRS and CDR2 as YFSETQ. The CDR3 has 20 residues. Trimming removed 4 bases from V and 5 bases from J; junction bases left unmatched: 22. The CDR3 DNA sequence: TGCGCCAGCAGCCCGGAACTGGCTAGCGGGAGGGCCCGGGGAACCCACGAGCAGTACTTC. As protein: CASSPELASGRARGTHEQYF. The full variable domain, rest sourced from reference TRBV5-1 and TRBJ2-7, is KAGVTQTPRYLIKTRGQQVTLSCSPISGHRSVSWYQQTPGQGLQFLFEYFSETQRNKGNFPGRFSGRQFSNSRSEMNVSTLELGDSALYLCASSPELASGRARGTHEQYFGPGTRLTVT.

J is TRBJ1-5 and V is TRBV9; TRBD1 is a possible D gene (6 bases). Germline V gene data show CDR1 as SGDLS and CDR2 as YYNGEE. The CDR3 totals 15 residues. V was pared by 2 bases and J by 6 bases, with 15 bases between. In DNA, the CDR3 is TGTGCCAGCAGCGTCGGGGGGCTTCAGGGTCAGCCCCAGCATTTT. Translation gives CASSVGGLQGQPQHF.

This chain uses TRBV11-2 with TRBJ2-5; TRBD1 aligns across 7 bases. The CDR3 has 15 residues. In germline, CDR1 is SGHAT, CDR2 FQNNGV. V trimming: 1 base; J trimming: 5 bases; junction bases outside the gene matches: 7. CDR3 amino acids: CASSLGQGIVETQYF. For the CDR3, the DNA is TGTGCCAGCAGCTTAGGACAGGGAATAGTGGAGACCCAGTACTTC.

In its sample, this clone was seen a few times. The chain couples TRBV6-4 to TRBJ1-1; tentatively, D is TRBD1 (6 bases). V was pared by 6 bases and J by 1 base, with 12 bases between. CDR3 length: 14 amino acids. Germline CDR1 reads MRHNA; CDR2 reads SNTAGT. This CDR3 is CASRGLGANTEAFF. The CDR3 DNA is TGTGCCAGCAGGGGCCTGGGGGCGAACACTGAAGCTTTCTTT.

This clone was picked up one time. CDR3 protein: CASFRGARGNEQFF. Here the CDR3 DNA reads TGCGCCAGCTTCCGAGGGGCCCGGGGGAATGAGCAGTTCTTC. The genes are TRBV10-2 and TRBJ2-1; D may be TRBD2 (6 bases). This CDR3 region has 14 residues. Trimming took off 8 bases at V and 7 bases at J, with 18 bases between the two ends. Germline V gene data show CDR1 as WSHSY and CDR2 as SAAADI.

The chain joins TRBV5-4 to TRBJ1-2; 7 positions agree with TRBD1. Germline CDR1 and CDR2: SGHNT and YYREEE (reference sequence). Trimming at V came to 3 bases and at J to 6 bases, leaving 8 bases not matched to a gene. The CDR3 sequence is 14 residues long. The CDR3 nucleotides are TGTGCCAGCAGCTGGACCTTAACAGGGGATGGCTACACCTTC. It specifies CASSWTLTGDGYTF.

This rearrangement joins TRBV6-1 to TRBJ1-5, with a tentative D call TRBD1 (6 bases). CDR3 size: 15 residues. V was pared by 0 bases and J by 2 bases, with 8 bases between. The germline gives CDR1 MNHNS, CDR2 SASEGT. The CDR3 is CASSEASGGNQPQHF. In nucleotides, the CDR3 is TGTGCCAGCAGTGAAGCGTCAGGGGGCAATCAGCCCCAGCATTTT.